These 21 T cell receptor beta chains originate from one sample sequenced in a study of blood T cell repertoires in COVID-19. Clones were read by immunoSEQ multiplex PCR, and TCRdb kept only the in-frame ones, dropping some. The sample includes more than 100,000 clones, about nine tenths of them seen just once. The sample was peripheral blood. The receptors were gathered from a woman aged 70 to 79 with acute or convalescent COVID-19.

In this sample, this clone turned up once. The gene calls are TRBV6-5 and TRBJ1-1, with a possible D match to TRBD1 (5 bases). Germline CDR1 MNHEY, CDR2 SVGAGI. Trimming shortened V by 6 bases and J by 0 bases, and 11 bases separated the two germline ends. The CDR3 covers 14 residues. CDR3 in DNA: TGTGCCAGCAGGTCACAGGCGGTGAACACTGAAGCTTTCTTT. Protein sequence: CASRSQAVNTEAFF.

This sequence joins TRBV19 and TRBJ2-1, with 9 nucleotides matching TRBD1. V was pared by 10 bases and J by 7 bases, with 11 bases of the junction left unmatched. Per germline, CDR1 LNHDA and CDR2 SQIVND (reference sequence). CDR3 size: 14 residues. The CDR3 sequence: CATSSGTGNNEQFF. CDR3 bases: TGTGCCACCTCATCCGGGACAGGGAATAATGAGCAGTTCTTC.

The rearrangement joins TRBV27 to TRBJ2-5, with D possibly TRBD2 on 6 matching bases. CDR1 MNHEY and CDR2 SMNVEV come from the germline V gene (reference sequence). This CDR3 is 14 amino acids long. Trimming took 5 bases from V and 5 from J, leaving 15 bases between them. CDR3 in amino acids: CASSPQASVETQYF. The CDR3 nucleotides read TGTGCCAGCAGTCCACAGGCTAGCGTGGAGACCCAGTACTTC.

V is TRBV24-1 and J is TRBJ1-1; perhaps TRBD1 as D (5 bases). The CDR3 spans 12 residues. Germline values: CDR1 KGHDR, CDR2 SFDVKD. With 7 bases removed from V and 1 base from J, the gap between germline ends came to 6 bases. The DNA of the CDR3 is TGTGCCACCAGGGGGCCGAACACTGAAGCTTTCTTT. Protein product: CATRGPNTEAFF.

This clone was seen a single time. This sequence joins TRBV9 and TRBJ1-4; 8 bases line up with TRBD1. CDR1 and CDR2 from the germline V gene are SGDLS and YYNGEE. This CDR3 region has 16 residues. V lost 4 bases to trimming and J lost 4 bases; unmatched junction nucleotides: 9. The CDR3 sequence: CASSPRGQEYNEKLFF. DNA for the CDR3: TGTGCCAGCAGCCCGAGGGGACAGGAATATAATGAAAAACTGTTTTTT.

This clone has only one observation. V is TRBV7-6 and J is TRBJ1-2; 8 bases align to TRBD1. Germline loops: CDR1 SGHVS, CDR2 FNYEAQ. V shed 2 bases and J 7 bases; nucleotides not matched to a gene: 3. The CDR3 runs 13 residues. CDR3 DNA sequence: TGTGCCAGCAGCTTACAGGGGGCGGTTGGCTACACCTTC. Its protein is CASSLQGAVGYTF.

The rearrangement joins TRBV5-1 to TRBJ2-3; 9 positions match TRBD2. After removal of 0 bases from V and 1 base from J, the junction contained 6 bases not matched to a gene. Per the germline V gene, CDR1 is SGHRS and CDR2 is YFSETQ. The CDR3 has 17 amino acids. The CDR3, as DNA: TGCGCCAGCAGCTTGGCGAGCGGGGGGCACGGCACAGATACGCAGTATTTT. It is translated as CASSLASGGHGTDTQYF.

The chain uses TRBV10-3 and TRBJ1-2, with unresolved D. CDR1 and CDR2 from the germline V gene are ENHRY and SYGVKD. The CDR3 length is 13 residues. V lost 3 bases and J lost 0, with 5 bases in between. The CDR3 is CAISDGANYGYTF. For the CDR3, the DNA is TGTGCCATCAGTGACGGGGCTAACTATGGCTACACCTTC.

This clone was found once. The J gene is TRBJ2-3, the V gene TRBV7-9; possibly TRBD2 for D (6 bases). This CDR3 is built from 17 residues. The germline gives CDR1 SEHNR, CDR2 FQNEAQ (reference sequence). Trimming shortened V by 2 bases and J by 1 base, and 16 bases separated the two germline ends. In nucleotides, the CDR3 is TGTGCCAGCAGCTTAAGTGAGGGCGGGATCCGCACAGATACGCAGTATTTT. It yields the protein CASSLSEGGIRTDTQYF.

The CDR3 region has the DNA TGTGCCAGCAGCCAAGACGCCAGGGACACTGAAGCTTTCTTT. It codes for CASSQDARDTEAFF. The chain is built from TRBV3-1 (or the pseudogene TRBV3-2) and TRBJ1-1, with a tentative D call TRBD1 (5 bases). The CDR3 runs 14 residues. In germline, CDR1 is LGHDT, CDR2 YNNKEL (reference sequence). V was pared by 0 bases and J by 3 bases, with 8 bases between.

The V call is TRBV28, the J call TRBJ1-2; tentative D call: TRBD1 (6 bases). The length of the CDR3 is 12 residues. The germline gives CDR1 MDHEN, CDR2 SYDVKM. V lost 5 bases and J lost 7, with 11 bases in between. DNA for the CDR3: TGTGCCAGCAGTACAGGGCTTCTTGGCTACACCTTC. Translation: CASSTGLLGYTF.

This sequence joins TRBV7-2 and TRBJ2-5, with 8 bases fitting TRBD1. CDR3 length equals 13 residues. CDR1 is SGHTA and CDR2 is FQGNSA in the germline V gene. The V and J ends lost 8 bases and 4 bases, in that order; junction bases with no gene match: 6. The CDR3 spells CASGTGQGETQYF. The CDR3 region has the DNA TGTGCCAGCGGGACAGGTCAGGGAGAGACCCAGTACTTC.

The rearrangement joins TRBV14 to TRBJ1-1, with D uncertain. Germline CDR1 SGHDN, CDR2 FVKESK. The CDR3 covers 14 residues. V lost 2 bases to trimming and J lost 4 bases, with 11 bases between them. The CDR3 bases are TGTGCCAGCAGCCAACTGAGCCAAAGCACTGAAGCTTTCTTT. The encoded protein is CASSQLSQSTEAFF. Complete variable domain (other parts from reference TRBV14 and TRBJ1-1): EAGVTQFPSHSVIEKGQTVTLRCDPISGHDNLYWYRRVMGKEIKFLLHFVKESKQDESGMPNNRFLAERTGGTYSTLKVQPAELEDSGVYFCASSQLSQSTEAFFGQGTRLTVV.

The V gene is TRBV12-3 or TRBV12-4, the J gene TRBJ2-5, with 9 positions matching TRBD1. V shed 6 bases and J 7 bases; nucleotides not matched to a gene: 6. CDR3 length: 13 residues. The CDR3 sequence: CASSPGQGRTQYF. CDR3 nucleotide sequence: TGTGCCAGCAGCCCGGGACAGGGACGGACCCAGTACTTC.

This rearrangement joins TRBV30 to TRBJ1-4, with D unresolved. The CDR3 loop spans 14 amino acids. The germline CDR1 and CDR2 sequences are GTSNPN and SVGIG (reference sequence). V lost 0 bases, J lost 1 base, and 6 bases lay in between. CDR3 residues: CAWSVGVTNEKLFF. The CDR3 DNA is TGTGCCTGGAGTGTCGGGGTAACTAATGAAAAACTGTTTTTT.

This chain uses TRBV25-1 with TRBJ2-7; D is unresolved. This CDR3 region has 15 residues. V was shortened by 2 bases and J by 0 bases, with 11 bases between the two germline ends. Per germline, CDR1 MGHDK and CDR2 SYGVNS. This CDR3 reads CASSELSGSSYEQYF. DNA of the CDR3: TGTGCCAGCAGTGAACTGTCAGGAAGCTCCTACGAGCAGTACTTC.

CDR3 sequence (DNA): TGTGCCAGTAGTATAGAGTTGACAGGGGGCACGAATGGCTACACCTTC. Protein product: CASSIELTGGTNGYTF. The rearrangement links TRBV19 to TRBJ1-2; 10 nucleotides agree with TRBD1. The CDR3 covers 16 residues. The junction had 7 bases not matched to a gene; V was cut back by 0 bases and J by 6 bases. Germline V CDR1 and CDR2: LNHDA, SQIVND (reference sequence).

This clone has only one observation. Given a much more abundant clone one base away, this may be a read error. This chain joins TRBV11-1 and TRBJ1-2; no clear D. The germline CDR1 and CDR2 sequences are SGHAT and FQDESV (reference sequence). The CDR3 has 13 amino acids. The DNA of the CDR3 is TGTGCCAGCAGCCCCGGGAAGATCTATGGCCACACCTTC. Translated, it gives CASSPGKIYGHTF.

J is TRBJ1-4 and V is TRBV29-1; 7 nucleotides agree with TRBD1. Germline CDR1 SQVTM, CDR2 ANQGSEA. V trimming: 5 bases; J trimming: 5 bases; junction bases outside the gene matches: 2. The CDR3 loop spans 12 amino acids. The DNA for the CDR3 is TGCAGCGTTAAGGGACAGAATGAAAAACTGTTTTTT. This sequence encodes CSVKGQNEKLFF.

This chain links TRBV7-9 with TRBJ1-1; D is unclear. The CDR3 is 13 residues long. CDR1 and CDR2 (germline): SEHNR, FQNEAQ (reference sequence). V lost 5 bases, J lost 1 base, and 8 bases lay in between. The CDR3 DNA reads TGTGCCAGCAGCCTCTCCGGGAACACTGAAGCTTTCTTT. Residues: CASSLSGNTEAFF.

The chain employs TRBV11-3 and TRBJ2-4; tentative D call: TRBD2 (5 bases). The germline gives CDR1 SGHNT, CDR2 YENEEA. Trimming took 1 base from V and 0 from J, leaving 10 bases between them. The CDR3 totals 16 residues. CDR3 in amino acids: CASSLGRGLAKNIQYF. The CDR3 DNA reads as TGTGCCAGCAGCTTAGGGCGAGGGCTAGCCAAAAACATTCAGTACTTC. The whole variable domain, remainder taken from reference TRBV11-3 and TRBJ2-4, is EAGVVQSPRYKIIEKKQPVAFWCNPISGHNTLYWYLQNLGQGPELLIRYENEEAVDDSQLPKDRFSAERLKGVDSTLKIQPAELGDSAVYLCASSLGRGLAKNIQYFGAGTRLSVL.